Shown below are 2 T cell receptor beta chains from a single sample sequenced in a study of CD8 T cells in ankylosing spondylitis. The study's findings and limits: Seven or eight highly homologous variants formed a TCR beta motif that appeared characteristic of ankylosing spondylitis blood.

The antigens these receptors bind are not known. In TCRdb, the 5' RACE reads were re-called with MiXCR into one record per CDR3 protein. The data contain some 840,000 distinct CDR3 sequences, 12% of them singletons. Input material: blood, either unsorted or a sorted T cell fraction (not recorded which). These receptors were obtained from a male donor with ankylosing spondylitis.

In DNA form, the CDR3 reads TGTGCCAGTAAGAGGTCGGCGACAATCTACGAGCAGTACTTC. Residues: CASKRSATIYEQYF. The chain links TRBV11-2 to TRBJ2-7; D not certain. The CDR3 has 14 amino acids. V shed 9 bases and J shed 3 bases, with 18 bases lying between them. In germline, CDR1 is SGHAT, CDR2 FQNNGV.

This clonotype was counted ten times or more. The genes are TRBV3-1 and TRBJ2-3; D is possibly TRBD1 (6 bases). The CDR3 consists of 16 residues. Trimming removed 3 bases at V and 0 bases at J, with 13 bases between. The germline V gene encodes CDR1 LGHDT and CDR2 YNNKEL (reference sequence). In DNA form, the CDR3 reads TGTGCCAGCAGCCACGCCGACAGGCCTAGCACAGATACGCAGTATTTT. This encodes CASSHADRPSTDTQYF.